Below, 9 T cell receptor beta chains from the same sample are listed, as sequenced in a study of blood T cells in healthy people across ages. A sample-barcoded 5' primer and a J-beta primer mix were used in a second PCR of about 7 to 12 cycles. From the 5' RACE reads, TCRdb called clonotypes with MiXCR, one entry per CDR3 protein. This repertoire shows about 640,000 distinct CDR3 sequences, around 54% found once; its top ten account for over 30%. Sample: blood. The source of these receptors is a man between 60 and 70 years old in good health.

The chain has TRBV10-3 and TRBJ2-1; D might be TRBD1 or TRBD2, each matching 5 bases. Per the germline V gene, CDR1 is ENHRY and CDR2 is SYGVKD. The CDR3 extends over 17 amino acids. Trimming pared 2 bases from V and 2 bases from J, leaving 16 bases between. CDR3 amino acids: CAISERAAGTPYNEQFF. Here the CDR3 DNA reads TGTGCCATCAGTGAGAGGGCCGCAGGGACCCCCTACAATGAGCAGTTCTTC.

V gene TRBV3-1 combines with J gene TRBJ1-2; no firm D call. The CDR3 has 15 residues. The germline V gene encodes CDR1 LGHDT and CDR2 YNNKEL (reference sequence). V shed 1 base and J shed 3 bases, with 12 bases lying between them. The CDR3 sequence: CASSQGWQADYGYTF. CDR3 nucleotide sequence: TGTGCCAGCAGCCAAGGTTGGCAGGCCGACTATGGCTACACCTTC.

V usage is TRBV20-1 and J usage is TRBJ2-1; 8 nucleotides align to TRBD2. This CDR3 has 14 amino acids. Trimming at V came to 3 bases and at J to 4 bases, leaving 5 bases not matched to a gene. Germline V CDR1 and CDR2: DFQATT, SNEGSKA (reference sequence). In nucleotides, the CDR3 is TGCAGTGCTAGGGAGCGGGGGCCGTACAATGAGCAGTTCTTC. Protein product: CSARERGPYNEQFF.

The chain has TRBV5-1 and TRBJ2-5; D unresolved. The V end was cut by 0 bases, the J end by 5 bases, with 14 bases between. The germline CDR1 and CDR2 sequences are SGHRS and YFSETQ. The length of the CDR3 is 15 residues. The CDR3 DNA reads as TGCGCCAGCAGCTTGGAGGCCCTCCTGTCGGAGACCCAGTACTTC. Translating it yields CASSLEALLSETQYF.

The CDR3 DNA reads as TGTGCCAGCCCCCTGGGGCGGTCTGGGCAGTACTTC. Translation: CASPLGRSGQYF. V gene TRBV27 combines with J gene TRBJ2-4; TRBD1 is a possible D gene (5 bases). From germline, CDR1 is MNHEY and CDR2 SMNVEV (reference sequence). V was clipped by 8 bases and J by 13 bases, with 18 bases between them. The CDR3 contains 12 residues.

CDR3 nucleotide sequence: TGTGCCAGCAGCTTATTTAACAGGGGGTCCTACAATGAGCAGTTCTTC. This encodes CASSLFNRGSYNEQFF. The chain joins TRBV7-2 to TRBJ2-1, with 8 bases that match TRBD1. V gave up 2 bases and J gave up 1 base; unmatched junction bases: 4. This CDR3 region has 16 residues. Germline CDR1 SGHTA, CDR2 FQGNSA. Using reference TRBV7-2 and TRBJ2-1 for the parts outside the CDR3, the full variable domain is GAGVSQSPSNKVTEKGKDVELRCDPISGHTALYWYRQSLGQGLEFLIYFQGNSAPDKSGLPSDRFSAERTGGSVSTLTIQRTQQEDSAVYLCASSLFNRGSYNEQFFGPGTRLTVL.

This chain uses TRBV2 with TRBJ2-6; D is undetermined. Trimming stripped 1 base from V and 7 bases from J, with 5 bases between. Looked up from germline, CDR1 is SNHLY and CDR2 is FYNNEI. The CDR3 has 13 residues. DNA for the CDR3: TGTGCCAGCAGTGAAGAAGTTGCCAACGTCCTGACTTTC. Translating it yields CASSEEVANVLTF. The full variable domain, in which reference TRBV2 and TRBJ2-6 provide the parts outside the CDR3, is EPEVTQTPSHQVTQMGQEVILRCVPISNHLYFYWYRQILGQKVEFLVSFYNNEISEKSEIFDDQFSVERPDGSNFTLKIRSTKLEDSAMYFCASSEEVANVLTFGAGSRLTVL.

This chain joins TRBV27 and TRBJ2-5; possibly TRBD2 for D (6 bases). With 8 bases removed from V and 2 bases from J, the gap between germline ends came to 18 bases. There are 15 residues in the CDR3. Germline V lookup: CDR1 MNHEY, CDR2 SMNVEV (reference sequence). In DNA form, the CDR3 reads TGTGCCAGCCGGAGGGTAGCAGCAGCACAAGAGACCCAGTACTTC. It is translated as CASRRVAAAQETQYF.

To note about this clonotype: A read error may explain this, as a much larger clone is one base away. The chain combines TRBV28 with TRBJ2-5, with 9 bases matching TRBD2. This CDR3 spans 14 amino acids. Germline V gene lookup returns CDR1 MDHEN and CDR2 SYDVKM. CDR3 coding DNA: TGTGTCAGCAGCCCAGCGGGGGGTGGAGAGACCCAGTACTTC. Protein: CVSSPAGGGETQYF.